A single T cell receptor beta chain is shown here with its context. Its antigen remains unidentified. The sample belongs to a study of OX40 agonist ivuxolimab in advanced cancers. On the study more broadly: It was ivuxolimab, an agonistic anti-OX40 (CD134) antibody, that patients were treated with. Under the entry rules, prior anti-PD-1, anti-PD-L1 or anti-CTLA-4 therapy was allowed, and around 36% had some. Regarding the study as a whole: The antigen specificity of the peripheral T cells (those that were expanded) was not determined.

Baseline, cycle 4 day 1, and cycle 7 day 1 were the blood sampling points. The protocol was immunoSEQ multiplex PCR, while the TCRdb copy is restricted to in-frame clones and leaves out a portion. The table includes roughly 67,000 clones, 70% to 90% detected once. Germline values: CDR1 SGDLS, CDR2 YYNGEE. The CDR3 totals 13 residues. V lost 4 bases and J lost 6; bases outside the gene matches: 5. The specimen comprised CD4+ or CD8+ T cells sorted from blood, sampled in a trial of the OX40 agonist ivuxolimab. The TCR sequence derives from an adult with an advanced solid tumor such as melanoma, head and neck, liver or kidney cancer. This rearrangement joins TRBV9 to TRBJ2-5; 8 bases are a match to TRBD1. DNA of the CDR3: TGTGCCAGCAGCCCTCAGGGGGCCCAGACCCAGTACTTC. It is translated as CASSPQGAQTQYF. Full variable domain (remainder filled in from reference TRBV9 and TRBJ2-5): DSGVTQTPKHLITATGQRVTLRCSPRSGDLSVYWYQQSLDQGLQFLIQYYNGEERAKGNILERFSAQQFPDLHSELNLSSLELGDSALYFCASSPQGAQTQYFGPGTRLLVL.